This T cell receptor (beta chain) was retrieved from a study of blood T cell repertoires in COVID-19. Study in general: COVID-19 samples from acute and convalescent phases originated in the United States, Italy and Spain.

Germline CDR1 SGHDT, CDR2 YYEEEE. This CDR3 is built from 12 residues. The V gene lost 4 bases and the J gene lost 8 bases, with 12 bases spanning the gap. Ages ranged from about 18 to 89 years, with residence in about two dozen US areas. Under the authors' procedure: Reference gene primer amplification gave nucleated cell count estimates. Using immunoSEQ multiplex PCR, the repertoire was profiled, and TCRdb retains in-frame clones only, with some absent. The V and J calls and clone size are taken from that table; D and trimming were inferred from the DNA. This table holds 330,000 or so clones, around 87% found once.

The TCR sequence derives from a middle-aged man in a cohort exposed to, infected with or recovered from COVID-19 (not recorded which). The chain joins TRBV5-6 to TRBJ1-2; D is perhaps TRBD1 (5 bases). The sequenced sample consisted of PBMCs or T cells enriched from blood (not recorded which). CDR3 DNA: TGTGCCAGCAGCGTCACAAGGGGCGGCTACACCTTC. This encodes CASSVTRGGYTF.